A single sample is the source of the 29 T cell receptor beta chains below, sequenced in a study of beta chain features in type 1 diabetes. Points from the study as a whole: TCRB CDR3s from Type 1 diabetes patients were moderately but significantly shorter in all four CD4+ subsets.

No antigen has been assigned to these receptors. Sequenced material consisted of expressed TCRB transcripts (all of the isolated RNA was reverse transcribed). TCRdb keeps only in-frame clones here, not all; method: immunoSEQ multiplex PCR. The sample has around 150,000 clones; approximately 9% are singletons. The sample consisted of central memory CD4+ T cells from blood. These receptors were obtained from a woman aged 18-35 years with type 1 diabetes.

This clone was seen a handful of times. This rearrangement joins TRBV6-5 to TRBJ2-1, with TRBD1 matching over 10 bases. CDR3 length equals 14 residues. V was clipped by 6 bases and J by 8 bases; unmatched bases: 7. The germline CDR1 and CDR2 sequences are MNHEY and SVGAGI. The CDR3 here is CASRDRGAFDEQFF. The CDR3 DNA follows: TGTGCCAGCAGGGACAGGGGGGCCTTCGATGAGCAGTTCTTC.

This chain connects TRBV11-3 to TRBJ1-4, with 7 nucleotides matching TRBD1. The CDR3 is 16 residues long. With 3 bases clipped from V and 3 bases from J, the junction kept 7 bases outside the gene matches. Germline V gene sequence: CDR1 SGHNT, CDR2 YENEEA. The DNA for the CDR3 is TGTGCCAGCAGCTTCAATACAGGGGTCGCTAATGAAAAACTGTTTTTT. It codes for CASSFNTGVANEKLFF. Filled out from reference TRBV11-3 and TRBJ1-4, the complete variable domain reads EAGVVQSPRYKIIEKKQPVAFWCNPISGHNTLYWYLQNLGQGPELLIRYENEEAVDDSQLPKDRFSAERLKGVDSTLKIQPAELGDSAVYLCASSFNTGVANEKLFFGSGTQLSVL.

This CDR3 reads CATSSDFGYEQYF. The CDR3 bases are TGTGCCACCAGCTCTGATTTCGGCTACGAGCAGTACTTC. The V gene is TRBV15, the J gene TRBJ2-7; D is undetermined. The CDR3 totals 13 residues. V lost 5 bases, J lost 3 bases, and 11 bases lay in between. Germline lookup yields CDR1 LNHNV and CDR2 YYDKDF (reference sequence).

Only a few counts were recorded for this clone. The chain carries TRBV19 and TRBJ2-2, with 8 bases identical to TRBD1. Germline trimming cut 7 bases from V and 6 bases from J; bases unmatched to any gene: 7. The CDR3 is made up of 14 amino acids. CDR1 and CDR2 from the germline V gene are LNHDA and SQIVND (reference sequence). The CDR3 sequence is CASTVTGVPGELFF. As DNA, the CDR3 is TGTGCCAGTACGGTGACAGGGGTGCCCGGGGAGCTGTTTTTT.

This clone was observed a handful of times. This rearrangement joins TRBV7-2 to TRBJ2-4; D possibly corresponds to TRBD1 (6 bases). This CDR3 has 13 residues. Trimming cost V 1 base and J 10 bases, with 11 bases left between them. CDR1 and CDR2 from the germline V gene are SGHTA and FQGNSA. The CDR3: CASSLGQGPIQYF. As DNA, the CDR3 is TGTGCCAGCAGCTTAGGCCAGGGGCCAATTCAGTACTTC.

The chain couples TRBV5-1 to TRBJ2-2, with 12 bases matching TRBD2. The CDR3 is 19 amino acids. J lost 0 bases, V lost 0 bases, and 6 bases had no gene match. CDR1 is SGHRS, CDR2 YFSETQ, per germline. CDR3 nucleotides: TGCGCCAGCAGCTTGGTAAGATGGACTAGCGGGGCGAACACCGGGGAGCTGTTTTTT. Its protein product is CASSLVRWTSGANTGELFF. Looking up the rest from reference TRBV5-1 and TRBJ2-2 gives the full variable domain: KAGVTQTPRYLIKTRGQQVTLSCSPISGHRSVSWYQQTPGQGLQFLFEYFSETQRNKGNFPGRFSGRQFSNSRSEMNVSTLELGDSALYLCASSLVRWTSGANTGELFFGEGSRLTVL.

The CDR3 nucleotides read TGTGCCAGCTCACCTTCAGGGCCACGTCGGGAGCAGTACTTC. As protein: CASSPSGPRREQYF. The chain employs TRBV18 and TRBJ2-7; a possible D gene is TRBD1 (5 bases). V gave up 3 bases and J gave up 7 bases, with 16 bases separating them. Germline-derived CDR1 and CDR2 are KGHSH and LQKENI. This CDR3 is built from 14 residues.

The V call is TRBV4-1, the J call TRBJ2-5, with D tentatively TRBD1 (6 bases). Deletions cut 0 bases from V and 11 bases from J, with 13 bases between. This CDR3 comprises 13 residues. Germline V gene lookup returns CDR1 MGHRA and CDR2 YSYEKL. The CDR3 is CASSQDRGWEQYF. The DNA for the CDR3 is TGCGCCAGCAGCCAAGACAGGGGTTGGGAGCAGTACTTC.

This sequence joins TRBV9 and TRBJ2-1; the match to TRBD2 covers 16 bases. This CDR3 is built from 19 residues. The germline gives CDR1 SGDLS, CDR2 YYNGEE. V gave up 2 bases and J gave up 6 bases; unmatched junction bases: 11. CDR3 sequence (DNA): TGTGCCAGCAGCGTCTCCGCCGGGACTAGCGGGAGGGGGTTCAATGAGCAGTTCTTC. This sequence encodes CASSVSAGTSGRGFNEQFF. Supplemented by reference TRBV9 and TRBJ2-1, the full variable domain reads DSGVTQTPKHLITATGQRVTLRCSPRSGDLSVYWYQQSLDQGLQFLIQYYNGEERAKGNILERFSAQQFPDLHSELNLSSLELGDSALYFCASSVSAGTSGRGFNEQFFGPGTRLTVL.

V is TRBV2 and J is TRBJ2-7; no firm D call. Trimming shortened V by 0 bases and J by 6 bases, and 9 bases separated the two germline ends. CDR1 SNHLY and CDR2 FYNNEI come from the germline V gene. The CDR3 sequence is 13 residues long. The CDR3 DNA follows: TGTGCCAGCAGTGAAGCACCGTCGGGCGAGCAGTACTTC. Residues: CASSEAPSGEQYF.

In its sample, this clone was seen a few times. The chain uses TRBV18 and TRBJ2-5; possibly TRBD1 for D (5 bases). Looked up from germline, CDR1 is KGHSH and CDR2 is LQKENI. Trimming removed 1 base at V and 5 bases at J, with 11 bases between. There are 14 residues in the CDR3. CDR3 residues: CASSPQGQGETQYF. CDR3 in DNA: TGTGCCAGCTCACCACAAGGGCAGGGCGAGACCCAGTACTTC. The full variable domain, in which reference TRBV18 and TRBJ2-5 provide the parts outside the CDR3, is NAGVMQNPRHLVRRRGQEARLRCSPMKGHSHVYWYRQLPEEGLKFMVYLQKENIIDESGMPKERFSAEFPKEGPSILRIQQVVRGDSAAYFCASSPQGQGETQYFGPGTRLLVL.

In this sample, this clone turned up a few times. The chain recombines TRBV5-6 with TRBJ2-1; the match to TRBD1 covers 7 bases. CDR1 and CDR2 from the germline V gene are SGHDT and YYEEEE. The CDR3 consists of 14 residues. Trimming at V came to 2 bases and at J to 6 bases, leaving 5 bases not matched to a gene. The chain's CDR3 is CASSLPGDSNEQFF. In DNA, the CDR3 is TGTGCCAGCAGCTTACCAGGGGACAGCAATGAGCAGTTCTTC. The complete variable domain, with remaining parts taken from reference TRBV5-6 and TRBJ2-1, reads DAGVTQSPTHLIKTRGQQVTLRCSPKSGHDTVSWYQQALGQGPQFIFQYYEEEERQRGNFPDRFSGHQFPNYSSELNVNALLLGDSALYLCASSLPGDSNEQFFGPGTRLTVL.

The chain recombines TRBV6-6 with TRBJ2-6; TRBD1 aligns across 7 bases. Germline values: CDR1 MNHNY, CDR2 SVGAGI (reference sequence). V shed 6 bases, J shed 1 base, and the junction held 0 bases outside the gene matches. The CDR3 consists of 14 residues. CDR3: CASSRGSGANVLTF. CDR3 bases: TGTGCCAGCAGCAGGGGGTCTGGGGCCAACGTCCTGACTTTC.

This clone was seen a handful of times. The CDR3 spells CSVSTGVQETQYF. The CDR3 coding sequence is TGCAGCGTTTCCACAGGGGTCCAAGAGACCCAGTACTTC. This chain connects TRBV29-1 to TRBJ2-5, with TRBD1 identical over 7 bases. The ends lost 5 bases at V and 1 base at J; junction bases unmatched: 4. The CDR3 loop spans 13 amino acids. Germline V CDR1 and CDR2: SQVTM, ANQGSEA.

This clone has only a few counts. The J gene is TRBJ2-5, the V gene TRBV7-3; TRBD1 agrees at 7 bases. This CDR3 comprises 14 residues. Germline CDR1 reads SGHTA; CDR2 reads FQGTGA. The trim removed 2 bases at V and 3 bases at J, leaving 3 bases unmatched. The CDR3 sequence is CASSLVGTEETQYF. The CDR3 DNA follows: TGTGCCAGCAGCTTAGTAGGGACAGAAGAGACCCAGTACTTC.

The rearrangement uses TRBV18 and TRBJ2-6; D might be TRBD2 (6 bases). With 2 bases removed from V and 0 bases from J, the gap between germline ends came to 8 bases. The germline CDR1 and CDR2 sequences are KGHSH and LQKENI. This CDR3 has 16 residues. As DNA, the CDR3 is TGTGCCAGCTCACCAGGGGGGAACTCTGGGGCCAACGTCCTGACTTTC. Its protein is CASSPGGNSGANVLTF.

The chain uses TRBV7-2 and TRBJ2-1, with D perhaps matching TRBD1 (6 bases). Germline loops: CDR1 SGHTA, CDR2 FQGNSA. V was trimmed by 7 bases and J by 2 bases, leaving 12 bases between them. The CDR3 loop spans 14 amino acids. Here the CDR3 DNA reads TGTGCCAGCAACAGGGCAGGTACCTACAATGAGCAGTTCTTC. Its protein is CASNRAGTYNEQFF.

This clone was seen only a few times. The CDR3 here is CASSLNGLAFIDEQFF. DNA for the CDR3: TGTGCCAGCAGCTTAAATGGACTAGCTTTCATCGATGAGCAGTTCTTC. The V call is TRBV7-3, the J call TRBJ2-1; 8 bases line up with TRBD2. Germline assignment: CDR1 SGHTA and CDR2 FQGTGA. CDR3 length: 16 residues. The junction had 10 bases not matched to a gene; V was cut back by 1 base and J by 8 bases.

This clone has only a few counts. V gene TRBV6-5 combines with J gene TRBJ1-3; the D is unclear. Germline V gene sequence: CDR1 MNHEY, CDR2 SVGAGI. V dropped 4 bases and J dropped 2 bases, with 9 bases sitting between them. The CDR3 sequence is 14 residues long. The DNA for the CDR3 is TGTGCCAGCAGTTTCGGGGTTCCTGGAAACACCATATATTTT. Translating it yields CASSFGVPGNTIYF.

This clone was found many times. The chain joins TRBV11-2 to TRBJ1-6, with D tentatively TRBD1 (5 bases). Germline CDR1 and CDR2: SGHAT and FQNNGV. The length of the CDR3 is 13 residues. The V gene lost 3 bases and the J gene lost 14 bases, with 14 bases spanning the gap. The CDR3 DNA follows: TGTGCCAGCAGCTTCCTGGGGGGGAGGGCCCTCCACTTT. It codes for CASSFLGGRALHF.

The sample holds a few counts of this clone. The chain uses TRBV30 and TRBJ2-3; 7 bases are a match to TRBD2. Per the germline V gene, CDR1 is GTSNPN and CDR2 is SVGIG (reference sequence). CDR3 length: 15 residues. V lost 3 bases and J lost 2; bases outside the gene matches: 8. CDR3 coding DNA: TGTGCCTGGAGGGGGGAGGGACTGATCACAGATACGCAGTATTTT. Translation gives CAWRGEGLITDTQYF.

This clone appeared a few times. The chain recombines TRBV11-2 with TRBJ2-7; 8 bases agree with TRBD1. The CDR3 sequence is 15 residues long. In germline, CDR1 is SGHAT, CDR2 FQNNGV. J gave up 2 bases and V 4 bases, and 7 bases lay outside the gene matches. The CDR3 DNA is TGTGCCAGCAGCTCCCAAGCGGACAGGGCCTACGAGCAGTACTTC. This codes for CASSSQADRAYEQYF.

This clone was found a few times. This chain joins TRBV25-1 and TRBJ1-5; a weak D match, TRBD1 (5 bases). Germline V lookup: CDR1 MGHDK, CDR2 SYGVNS. Trimming left V 8 bases short and J 5 bases short, with 13 bases between. CDR3 length: 13 residues. CDR3 in amino acids: CASEAGEYQPQHF. The CDR3 DNA reads TGTGCCAGCGAAGCGGGGGAGTATCAGCCCCAGCATTTT.

The rearrangement uses TRBV7-8 and TRBJ2-4; TRBD1 aligns across 9 bases. The germline CDR1 and CDR2 sequences are SGHVS and FQNEAQ. V trimming: 1 base; J trimming: 9 bases; junction bases outside the gene matches: 4. CDR3 length: 14 amino acids. The CDR3: CASSLGRQGGIQYF. CDR3 nucleotide sequence: TGTGCCAGCAGCTTAGGGAGACAGGGGGGCATTCAGTACTTC.

A word on this clone: The sample contains more than one DNA sequence encoding this CDR3. The rearrangement links TRBV5-1 to TRBJ2-7; D may be TRBD1 (5 bases). The length of the CDR3 is 12 residues. Germline V gives CDR1 SGHRS, CDR2 YFSETQ. The V end lost 4 bases, the J end lost 2 bases, and 7 bases lay between the germline ends. The CDR3 sequence: CASSLGAYEQYF. CDR3 coding DNA: TGCGCCAGCAGCCTAGGGGCCTACGAGCAGTACTTC.

The chain recombines TRBV7-3 with TRBJ2-1, with 11 bases that match TRBD2. J lost 2 bases, V lost 2 bases, and 5 bases had no gene match. This CDR3 has 17 residues. In germline, CDR1 is SGHTA, CDR2 FQGTGA. The CDR3 protein is CASSLRGSGRAYNEQFF. In DNA, the CDR3 is TGTGCCAGCAGCTTACGGGGTAGCGGGAGGGCCTACAATGAGCAGTTCTTC.

The J gene is TRBJ2-2, the V gene TRBV9, with D possibly matching TRBD1 (6 bases). The CDR3 length is 16 residues. Germline CDR1 SGDLS, CDR2 YYNGEE. Trimming cost V 7 bases and J 8 bases, with 24 bases left between them. The CDR3 is CASSQGQGINSGELFF. CDR3 nucleotide sequence: TGTGCCAGCTCTCAGGGGCAGGGGATTAATTCGGGGGAGCTGTTTTTT.

This clone was observed a few times. The CDR3 protein is CASSRTSGDYNEQFF. For the CDR3, the DNA is TGCGCCAGCAGCCGGACTAGCGGGGACTACAATGAGCAGTTCTTC. The genes are TRBV5-1 and TRBJ2-1, with 12 bases aligning to TRBD2. Looked up from germline, CDR1 is SGHRS and CDR2 is YFSETQ. The CDR3 contains 15 residues. J gave up 3 bases and V 4 bases, and 2 bases lay outside the gene matches. The full variable domain, rest sourced from reference TRBV5-1 and TRBJ2-1, is KAGVTQTPRYLIKTRGQQVTLSCSPISGHRSVSWYQQTPGQGLQFLFEYFSETQRNKGNFPGRFSGRQFSNSRSEMNVSTLELGDSALYLCASSRTSGDYNEQFFGPGTRLTVL.

This clone was counted only a few times. This same CDR3 is encoded by further DNA sequences in the sample. This chain joins TRBV4-1 and TRBJ2-1, with TRBD1 matching over 7 bases. CDR3 length: 14 residues. V was pared by 0 bases and J by 7 bases, with 3 bases of the junction left unmatched. CDR1 and CDR2 (germline): MGHRA, YSYEKL. The CDR3 sequence: CASSQDRQGNEQFF. CDR3 sequence (DNA): TGCGCCAGCAGCCAAGATCGACAGGGAAATGAGCAGTTCTTC.